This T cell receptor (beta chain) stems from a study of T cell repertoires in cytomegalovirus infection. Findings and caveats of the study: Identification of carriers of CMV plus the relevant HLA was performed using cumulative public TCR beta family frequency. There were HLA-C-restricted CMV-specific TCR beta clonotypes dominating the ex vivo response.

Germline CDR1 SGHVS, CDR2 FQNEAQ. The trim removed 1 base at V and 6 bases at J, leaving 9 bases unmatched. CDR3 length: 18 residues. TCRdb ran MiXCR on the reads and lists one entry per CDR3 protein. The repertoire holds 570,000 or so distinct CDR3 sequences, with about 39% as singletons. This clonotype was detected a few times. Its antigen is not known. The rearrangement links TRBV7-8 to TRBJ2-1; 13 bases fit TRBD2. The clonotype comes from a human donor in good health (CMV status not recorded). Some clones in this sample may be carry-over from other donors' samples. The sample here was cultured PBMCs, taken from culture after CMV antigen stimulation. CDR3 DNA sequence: TGTGCCAGCAGCTTAGGGGGACTAGCGGGAAGAGGACCCAATGAGCAGTTCTTC. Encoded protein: CASSLGGLAGRGPNEQFF.